One sample yielded the 13 T cell receptor beta chains listed below, sequenced in a study of T cells after yellow fever vaccination. From the 5' RACE reads, TCRdb called clonotypes with MiXCR, one entry per CDR3 protein. The table lists roughly 340,000 distinct CDR3 sequences, 8.7% of them singletons. Sequenced here: PBMCs, sampled on the day of the first yellow fever vaccination. These receptors were taken from a man aged 18 to 30 who received the YFV17D yellow fever vaccine.

In its sample, this clonotype was seen a few times. This sequence joins TRBV20-1 and TRBJ2-7, with 8 bases fitting TRBD2. Germline trimming cut 6 bases from V and 4 bases from J; bases unmatched to any gene: 11. This CDR3 spans 14 amino acids. CDR1 is DFQATT, CDR2 SNEGSKA, per germline (reference sequence). The CDR3 DNA is TGCAGTGCACGGGGAGCGGGGGACGTATACGAGCAGTACGTC. Translation: CSARGAGDVYEQYV.

In this sample, this clonotype turned up a few times. The chain joins TRBV7-9 to TRBJ1-4; D may be TRBD1 (5 bases). Germline V gives CDR1 SEHNR, CDR2 FQNEAQ (reference sequence). Deletions cut 1 base from V and 6 bases from J, with 15 bases between. CDR3 length equals 16 residues. The CDR3 DNA follows: TGTGCCAGCAGCTTAGTCCATGGGACTATGGATGAAAAACTGTTTTTT. Protein sequence: CASSLVHGTMDEKLFF.

The sample holds many counts of this clonotype. The chain employs TRBV25-1 and TRBJ2-7; D remains ambiguous. CDR1 is MGHDK and CDR2 is SYGVNS in the germline V gene. Trimming removed 1 base at V and 1 base at J, with 2 bases between. The CDR3 loop spans 12 amino acids. CDR3 region: CASSEFSYEQYF. The CDR3 nucleotides read TGTGCCAGCAGTGAATTTTCCTACGAGCAGTACTTC.

This clonotype turned up a few times. The chain recombines TRBV5-1 with TRBJ2-3; TRBD1 agrees at 10 bases. CDR3 length equals 17 residues. CDR1 is SGHRS and CDR2 is YFSETQ in the germline V gene. J gave up 2 bases and V 4 bases, and 10 bases lay outside the gene matches. Written as DNA, the CDR3 is TGCGCCAGCAGCCCACCCTTGACAGGGGGCATCACAGATACGCAGTATTTT. It yields the protein CASSPPLTGGITDTQYF.

The rearrangement uses TRBV7-2 and TRBJ2-1; D is unresolved. The CDR3 totals 14 residues. V was trimmed by 5 bases and J by 5 bases, leaving 13 bases between them. Germline values: CDR1 SGHTA, CDR2 FQGNSA. The CDR3 nucleotides are TGTGCCAGCAGCCCAGGCTTTGCGGACAATGAGCAGTTCTTC. Residues: CASSPGFADNEQFF.

The chain has TRBV23-1 and TRBJ2-3; D might be TRBD1 (6 bases). TRBV23-1 carries the ORF label, with uncertain function. The CDR3 covers 15 residues. Trimming left V 0 bases short and J 7 bases short, with 14 bases between. The CDR3 bases are TGCGCCAGCAGTCAATCCGTAGTACAGGGACATACGCAGTATTTT. Its protein is CASSQSVVQGHTQYF.

There are many counts of this clonotype. The genes are TRBV4-1 and TRBJ1-5, with D perhaps TRBD1 (6 bases). The CDR3 extends over 14 amino acids. Trimming left V 2 bases short and J 8 bases short, with 13 bases between. Germline CDR1 reads MGHRA; CDR2 reads YSYEKL. The chain's CDR3 is CASSQPQGREPQHF. As DNA, the CDR3 is TGCGCCAGCAGCCAACCACAGGGAAGAGAGCCCCAGCATTTT.

This rearrangement joins TRBV29-1 to TRBJ1-5, with D perhaps TRBD1 (5 bases). The CDR3 contains 13 residues. Between the trimmed V and J ends, which lost 6 bases and 3 bases, there was a span of 12 bases. Germline V lookup: CDR1 SQVTM, CDR2 ANQGSEA. CDR3 sequence (DNA): TGCAGCGTCCAGGACACCAACAATCAGCCCCAGCATTTT. Its protein product is CSVQDTNNQPQHF.

At least ten counts were recorded for this clonotype. V and J are TRBV12-3 or TRBV12-4 and TRBJ2-7; D is possibly TRBD2 (5 bases). The CDR3 loop spans 12 amino acids. Trimming shortened V by 2 bases and J by 6 bases, and 8 bases separated the two germline ends. CDR3 loop: CASSLPSGEQYF. The CDR3 nucleotides read TGTGCCAGCAGTTTACCGAGCGGCGAGCAGTACTTC.

This clonotype was seen at least ten times. The rearrangement joins TRBV12-3 or TRBV12-4 to TRBJ2-1, with TRBD1 matching 8 bases. CDR3 length equals 14 residues. The junction had 5 bases not matched to a gene; V was cut back by 6 bases and J by 4 bases. CDR3: CASSQGAGYNEQFF. The CDR3 DNA follows: TGTGCCAGCAGCCAGGGGGCGGGGTACAATGAGCAGTTCTTC.

The rearrangement uses TRBV19 and TRBJ1-5, with D maybe TRBD1 (5 bases). This CDR3 has 15 amino acids. Between the trimmed V and J ends, which lost 0 bases and 14 bases, there was a span of 20 bases. The germline CDR1 and CDR2 sequences are LNHDA and SQIVND (reference sequence). DNA of the CDR3: TGTGCCAGTAGTATAGATCCCACAGGAACCGCCCGAAAGCATTTT. Translation gives CASSIDPTGTARKHF. The full variable domain, completed using reference TRBV19 and TRBJ1-5, is DGGITQSPKYLFRKEGQNVTLSCEQNLNHDAMYWYRQDPGQGLRLIYYSQIVNDFQKGDIAEGYSVSREKKESFPLTVTSAQKNPTAFYLCASSIDPTGTARKHFGDGTRLSIL.

This rearrangement joins TRBV3-1 to TRBJ2-7; TRBD1 matches 7 bases. V shed 4 bases and J 0 bases; nucleotides not matched to a gene: 6. This CDR3 spans 15 amino acids. CDR1 and CDR2 (germline): LGHDT, YNNKEL (reference sequence). DNA for the CDR3: TGTGCCAGCAGCCGCGGACAGGCGGTCTCCTACGAGCAGTACTTC. This encodes CASSRGQAVSYEQYF.

The chain carries TRBV30 and TRBJ2-5; D remains unclear. Germline values: CDR1 GTSNPN, CDR2 SVGIG (reference sequence). The CDR3 covers 13 residues. Trimming took off 0 bases at V and 5 bases at J, with 10 bases between the two ends. The CDR3 bases are TGTGCCTGGAGTGTACCAGGCTGGGAGACCCAGTACTTC. Translated, it gives CAWSVPGWETQYF.